The 21 T cell receptor beta chains below all came from one sample that was sequenced in a study of blood T cell repertoires in COVID-19. The data were produced by immunoSEQ multiplex PCR, yet TCRdb's version contains in-frame clones alone and is incomplete. The sample has under 200,000 clones, less than 90% seen once. Material: peripheral blood. These receptors all stem from a woman between 70 and 85 years old with acute or convalescent COVID-19.

This clone was seen repeatedly, ten times or more. V is TRBV2 and J is TRBJ1-5; 12 positions match TRBD1. V lost 7 bases to trimming and J lost 7 bases; unmatched junction nucleotides: 8. CDR3 length equals 15 residues. Looked up from germline, CDR1 is SNHLY and CDR2 is FYNNEI. The CDR3 DNA reads as TGTGCCAGCACTCCCGGGACAGGGGGCTGGCAGCCCCAGCATTTT. Its translation is CASTPGTGGWQPQHF.

This chain's CDR3 is CASSQDHNLYEQYF. The CDR3 region has the DNA TGTGCCAGCAGCCAAGACCACAACCTCTACGAGCAGTACTTC. The chain uses TRBV3-1 (or the pseudogene TRBV3-2) and TRBJ2-7, with D unresolved. V was trimmed by 0 bases and J by 3 bases, leaving 9 bases between them. The germline V gene encodes CDR1 LGHDT and CDR2 YNNKEL (reference sequence). The CDR3 has 14 residues.

V gene TRBV19 combines with J gene TRBJ1-2; D uncertain. This CDR3 has 13 amino acids. CDR1 is LNHDA, CDR2 SQIVND, per germline (reference sequence). The ends were cut back, 3 bases at V and 8 bases at J, with 13 bases in the middle. CDR3 region: CASSITREGGYTF. The CDR3 coding sequence is TGTGCCAGTAGTATTACGAGGGAGGGCGGCTACACCTTC.

The chain joins TRBV3-1 (or the pseudogene TRBV3-2) to TRBJ2-7; possibly TRBD2 for D (5 bases). V lost 1 base to trimming and J lost 7 bases, with 8 bases between them. The CDR3 is 12 amino acids. Per germline, CDR1 LGHDT and CDR2 YNNKEL (reference sequence). The CDR3 loop is CASSQGRTEQYF. In nucleotides, the CDR3 is TGTGCCAGCAGCCAAGGCAGGACTGAGCAGTACTTC.

The J gene is TRBJ1-2, the V gene TRBV12-3 or TRBV12-4; tentatively, D is TRBD1 (5 bases). This CDR3 is 13 amino acids long. V was shortened by 6 bases and J by 10 bases, with 18 bases between the two germline ends. The CDR3 coding sequence is TGTGCCAGCAGGCCACACTTCCGGGGGGACTACACCTTC. It codes for CASRPHFRGDYTF.

V usage is TRBV6-2 or TRBV6-3 and J usage is TRBJ1-5; 9 positions agree with TRBD1. The CDR3 spans 15 residues. J lost 4 bases, V lost 4 bases, and 5 bases had no gene match. Looked up from germline, CDR1 is MNHEY and CDR2 is SVGEGT. The CDR3 loop is CASSFRTGVNQPQHF. The CDR3 nucleotides are TGTGCCAGCAGTTTCCGGACAGGGGTGAATCAGCCCCAGCATTTT.

The chain employs TRBV3-1 (or the pseudogene TRBV3-2) and TRBJ2-7; 12 nucleotides agree with TRBD2. Germline-derived CDR1 and CDR2 are LGHDT and YNNKEL (reference sequence). The V gene end was trimmed by 1 base and the J gene end by 7 bases; junction bases not matched to a gene: 5. The CDR3 is made up of 15 amino acids. The CDR3 coding sequence is TGTGCCAGCAGCCAAGTGCCTAGCGGGAGGGGGGAGCAGTACTTC. Translated, it gives CASSQVPSGRGEQYF.

V and J are TRBV5-1 and TRBJ2-1, with 7 nucleotides matching TRBD2. This CDR3 region has 14 residues. CDR1 and CDR2 from the germline V gene are SGHRS and YFSETQ. V lost 4 bases and J lost 4; bases outside the gene matches: 5. The CDR3, as DNA: TGCGCCAGCAGCCCCGGGACTACGTACAATGAGCAGTTCTTC. This codes for CASSPGTTYNEQFF.

This chain links TRBV6-5 with TRBJ2-5, with a tentative D call TRBD1 (6 bases). This CDR3 region has 16 residues. V lost 2 bases and J 5 bases, leaving 18 bases between the germline ends. Germline CDR1 reads MNHEY; CDR2 reads SVGAGI. CDR3 loop: CASSYNWDAQGETQYF. Here the CDR3 DNA reads TGTGCCAGCAGTTACAACTGGGACGCTCAGGGGGAGACCCAGTACTTC.

V gene TRBV5-1 combines with J gene TRBJ2-3; possible D gene TRBD2, 6 bases. The CDR3 sequence is 15 residues long. Germline assignment: CDR1 SGHRS and CDR2 YFSETQ. V lost 2 bases and J 1 base, leaving 11 bases between the germline ends. CDR3: CASSFRDSRTDTQYF. The CDR3 DNA follows: TGCGCCAGCAGCTTCAGGGACTCCCGCACAGATACGCAGTATTTT.

The chain combines TRBV12-5 with TRBJ1-3; the D is unclear. Deletions cut 6 bases from V and 7 bases from J, with 4 bases between. This CDR3 spans 10 amino acids. Per the germline V gene, CDR1 is LGHNT and CDR2 is FRNRAP. The CDR3 sequence is CASGSNTIYF. The CDR3, as DNA: TGTGCTAGTGGGTCTAACACCATATATTTT.

The chain employs TRBV9 and TRBJ2-3, with a tentative D call TRBD2 (6 bases). The CDR3 is made up of 14 amino acids. CDR1 SGDLS and CDR2 YYNGEE come from the germline V gene. V lost 4 bases, J lost 7 bases, and 16 bases lay in between. This CDR3 is CASSFPGVLNTQYF. In nucleotides, the CDR3 is TGTGCCAGCAGCTTTCCGGGGGTCCTTAATACGCAGTATTTT.

The chain joins TRBV5-5 to TRBJ1-5, with a tentative D call TRBD1 (6 bases). CDR3 length equals 16 residues. Deletions cut 3 bases from V and 8 bases from J, with 21 bases between. From germline, CDR1 is SGHKS and CDR2 YYEKEE (reference sequence). As DNA, the CDR3 is TGTGCCAGCAGCTCATCACAGCCAGGGGTCATTGAGCCCCAGCATTTT. It specifies CASSSSQPGVIEPQHF.

The chain links TRBV6-5 to TRBJ2-3; a weak D match, TRBD1 (6 bases). Germline CDR1 is MNHEY and CDR2 is SVGAGI. This CDR3 has 15 amino acids. The V and J ends lost 2 bases and 1 base respectively, with 10 bases between them. The CDR3 bases are TGTGCCAGCAGTTACCCCGAGGGGGGCACAGATACGCAGTATTTT. This codes for CASSYPEGGTDTQYF.

V is TRBV5-1 and J is TRBJ1-1; possible D gene TRBD1, 5 bases. Looked up from germline, CDR1 is SGHRS and CDR2 is YFSETQ. CDR3 size: 15 residues. Trimming left V 0 bases short and J 1 base short, with 10 bases between. The CDR3 loop is CASSLVGQGNTEAFF. The CDR3 nucleotides are TGCGCCAGCAGCTTGGTGGGGCAGGGGAACACTGAAGCTTTCTTT.

This chain links TRBV5-4 with TRBJ1-2; 8 bases fit TRBD1. CDR3 size: 13 residues. CDR1 SGHNT and CDR2 YYREEE come from the germline V gene (reference sequence). V lost 4 bases and J lost 4; bases outside the gene matches: 3. The CDR3 region is CASSPRGRYGYTF. CDR3 sequence (DNA): TGTGCCAGCAGCCCCAGGGGGCGCTATGGCTACACCTTC.

The chain employs TRBV7-2 and TRBJ1-5; D ambiguous. Trimming took 5 bases from V and 5 from J, leaving 7 bases between them. Germline values: CDR1 SGHTA, CDR2 FQGNSA. This CDR3 is built from 12 residues. The CDR3 bases are TGTGCCAGCAGCCTCCCCCATCAGCCCCAGCATTTT. Its protein product is CASSLPHQPQHF.

The CDR3 DNA sequence: TGTGCCAGCAGCTTGGCGGGACAGGCGAACACCGGGGAGCTGTTTTTT. Amino acid sequence: CASSLAGQANTGELFF. The V and J genes are TRBV5-4 and TRBJ2-2, with 8 bases aligning to TRBD1. The CDR3 covers 16 residues. After removal of 0 bases from V and 0 bases from J, the junction contained 1 base not matched to a gene. Germline V gene data show CDR1 as SGHNT and CDR2 as YYREEE (reference sequence).

The rearrangement links TRBV10-3 to TRBJ1-5; TRBD1 might be the D (6 bases). Trimming pared 10 bases from V and 6 bases from J, leaving 13 bases between. Per the germline V gene, CDR1 is ENHRY and CDR2 is SYGVKD. The CDR3 is 12 amino acids. Here the CDR3 DNA reads TGTGCCAGGGGGGGGCCTATTCAGCCCCAGCATTTT. It yields the protein CARGGPIQPQHF.

This clone was seen only a few times. The chain links TRBV28 to TRBJ1-4; possible D gene TRBD1, 5 bases. Looked up from germline, CDR1 is MDHEN and CDR2 is SYDVKM. Trimming took 5 bases from V and 10 from J, leaving 14 bases between them. The CDR3 runs to 13 residues. The CDR3: CASSGHSLGKLFF. CDR3 DNA: TGTGCCAGCAGTGGACATTCCTTGGGAAAACTGTTTTTT.

This chain uses TRBV6-1 with TRBJ2-1, with 12 bases matching TRBD2. The CDR3 extends over 16 amino acids. After removal of 4 bases from V and 6 bases from J, the junction contained 7 bases not matched to a gene. Germline lookup yields CDR1 MNHNS and CDR2 SASEGT. The CDR3 DNA reads as TGTGCCAGCAGTGGCCCCACTAGCGGGGGGCGCAATGAGCAGTTCTTC. Its translation: CASSGPTSGGRNEQFF.